This T cell receptor (beta chain) was obtained from a study of vaccination and CD4 T cells after COVID-19. The wider study: Either the Pfizer-BioNTech BNT162b2 or Moderna mRNA-1273 vaccine was given as two doses.

Sample treatment: approximately nine-day PBMC culture with coronavirus spike peptide pools or control peptides (ViraFEST assay). Negative nucleocapsid antibodies before and after vaccination showed no prior SARS-CoV-2 infection in healthy vaccine recipients. This CDR3 spans 18 amino acids. CDR1 and CDR2 (germline): SEHNR, FQNEAQ (reference sequence). The V segment lost 2 bases and the J segment 1 base; nucleotides outside the gene matches: 13. Sequencing of DNA taken from cultured CD4+ T cells relied on the Oncomine TCR Beta short-read assay. In TCRdb, the PCR reads were re-called with MiXCR into one record per CDR3 protein. This sample yields about 20,000 distinct CDR3 sequences, of which about three quarters are seen a single time; approximately 18% belongs to the top ten. Turning to this clonotype: What it binds is not known.

This clonotype was obtained from a human donor who received a COVID-19 vaccine. The chain is built from TRBV7-9 and TRBJ2-5; 7 bases align to TRBD2. The sample consisted of CD4+ T cells from blood, cultured in vitro, taken after SARS-CoV-2 vaccination. CDR3 protein: CASSLPQSWGGIQETQYF. CDR3 nucleotide sequence: TGTGCCAGCAGCTTACCCCAGTCGTGGGGGGGGATCCAAGAGACCCAGTACTTC.